This T cell receptor (beta chain) is drawn from a study of blood T cell repertoires in COVID-19 (dated by TCRdb to the early 2020s). General notes on the study: The collaborator samples originated in the United States, Italy and Spain and spanned the acute and convalescent phases of COVID-19. The repertoires were released in a freely available public database meant as a resource for research on the immune response to SARS-CoV-2. Samples were obtained from the ongoing ImmuneRACE study (first 160 participants) and from 950 to 1,500 subjects provided by 6 global collaborators. The prospective study material was composed of cDNA or gDNA derived from T cells, B-cell-depleted T cells, or PBMCs. Nearly every sample came with metadata listing a de-identified subject ID, COVID-19 status, age in years and sex. Subjects who had been exposed to COVID-19, were actively infected with it, or had recovered from it provided the deeply sampled blood TCRbeta repertoires that made up the dataset. Where available, HLA class I and class II types were obtained from metadata supplied by the sample provider rather than from assay-based typing. Paper-wide results and their limitations: The amount of clinical and demographic metadata varied by source and participant and was provided uncurated.

The table lists this clone with a few counts. Its antigen remains unidentified. Base qualities are not recorded, but no much larger clone differs from it by a single base. The germline V gene specifies SGHRS as CDR1 and YFSETQ as CDR2. The CDR3, cysteine through phenylalanine, is 17 amino acids long. This entry keeps only the CDR3 DNA: 51 bases, framed from base 1. Trimming at the junction amounts to 0 bases on V and 4 bases on J, and the germline ends lie 16 bases apart. TCRbeta CDR3 regions were amplified from genomic DNA by means of the immunoSEQ Assay, a bias-controlled multiplex PCR. Per the source publication's procedure: The number of nucleated cells in each sample was estimated from the amplification of reference gene primers within the assay. Sequence reads were collapsed and filtered to measure the absolute abundance of every unique TCRbeta CDR3 rearrangement. For each sample, productive Simpson clonality was calculated by taking the square root of Simpson's diversity index across productive rearrangements. TCRdb carries this immuneACCESS record with in-frame sequences only. Its versions omit some clonotypes, under half of them owing to an unresolved V gene in the studies checked, with the rest unexplained. V and J calls and clone size are given by that table; D and trimming were obtained from the DNA. Recorded for this sample are around 100,000 clones; approximately 84% of them occurred a single time. The ten top clones hold about 9.9% of the sample.

Whole blood was collected in K2EDTA tubes by collaborating institutions according to the institutions' own protocols. For TCRbeta analysis, collaborator samples were shipped as frozen whole blood, as isolated PBMCs, or as DNA extracted from either sample type. The source of this sequence is a man aged 40-49 years with active or convalescent COVID-19. In this chain, TRBV5-1 is recombined with TRBJ1-4; TRBD1 is a possible D gene, resting on 5 matching bases. The specimen was peripheral blood. Read as DNA, the sequence is TGCGCCAGCAGCTTGGCCCCGGGGGGTTCCAGTAATGAAAAACTGTTTTTT. Its amino acids are CASSLAPGGSSNEKLFF. Outside the CDR3, residues come from the reference TRBV5-1 and TRBJ1-4 proteins, so the full variable domain is: KAGVTQTPRYLIKTRGQQVTLSCSPISGHRSVSWYQQTPGQGLQFLFEYFSETQRNKGNFPGRFSGRQFSNSRSEMNVSTLELGDSALYLCASSLAPGGSSNEKLFFGSGTQLSVL.